Presented here are 5 T cell receptor beta chains from one specimen sequenced in a study of OX40 agonist ivuxolimab in advanced cancers. The library was built by means of the immunoSEQ multiplex PCR assay. The table comes from immuneACCESS by way of TCRdb, which keeps in-frame sequences with V and J called. Part of the clones is missing from these tables; in studies checked, under half for an unresolved V gene and the rest for unknown reasons. The sample has some 40,000 clones on record, around four fifths of them singletons. Just under 40% of the sample comes from the top ten. The sample was CD4+ or CD8+ T cells sorted from blood, taken in a trial of the OX40 agonist ivuxolimab. The receptors originated from an adult with an advanced solid tumor such as melanoma, head and neck, liver or kidney cancer.

This chain uses TRBV6-1 with TRBJ1-6; 9 nucleotides align to TRBD1. J gave up 10 bases and V 4 bases, and 14 bases lay outside the gene matches. The CDR3 spans 17 residues. Germline lookup yields CDR1 MNHNS and CDR2 SASEGT. DNA for the CDR3: TGTGCCAGCAGTGGGGAACCGGGACAGGGAAAAAACTCACCCCTCCACTTT. As protein: CASSGEPGQGKNSPLHF.

This chain links TRBV6-5 with TRBJ2-2, with D tentatively TRBD1 (5 bases). Trimming removed 3 bases at V and 1 base at J, with 9 bases between. The CDR3 loop spans 15 amino acids. Germline values: CDR1 MNHEY, CDR2 SVGAGI. In nucleotides, the CDR3 is TGTGCCAGCAGTTATAGGGGCTGGAACACCGGGGAGCTGTTTTTT. Translation: CASSYRGWNTGELFF.

V is TRBV7-2 and J is TRBJ2-1; 7 positions agree with TRBD2. V dropped 1 base and J dropped 10; count of bases not matched to a gene: 10. The germline CDR1 and CDR2 sequences are SGHTA and FQGNSA. This CDR3 has 15 amino acids. As DNA, the CDR3 is TGTGCCAGCAGCTTAGGAGCCGGGACTACTTTGGAGCAGTTCTTC. Translation: CASSLGAGTTLEQFF.

V gene TRBV7-2 combines with J gene TRBJ2-3; D might be TRBD2 (5 bases). The V gene's germline CDR1 is SGHTA and CDR2 FQGNSA. The CDR3 spans 14 residues. Trimming cost V 3 bases and J 2 bases, with 9 bases left between them. CDR3 sequence reads: CASSFPGNTDTQYF. The CDR3 nucleotides read TGTGCCAGCAGCTTTCCGGGGAACACAGATACGCAGTATTTT.

This rearrangement joins TRBV4-1 to TRBJ2-6; TRBD2 matches 8 bases. From germline, CDR1 is MGHRA and CDR2 YSYEKL. The CDR3 spans 16 residues. J lost 2 bases, V lost 1 base, and 1 base had no gene match. The CDR3 loop reads CASSQVGGAGANVLTF. CDR3 in DNA: TGCGCCAGCAGCCAAGTCGGGGGGGCTGGGGCCAACGTCCTGACTTTC.